The 7 T cell receptor beta chains listed next were all sequenced from one sample in a study of T cells expressing NK-cell markers. TCRdb processed the 5' RACE reads again and assigns one entry to each CDR3 protein, with no DNA. The sample has 400,000 to 450,000 distinct CDR3 sequences, and its top ten clones hold 7.3%. Material for sequencing was blood T cells: a sorted CD56 or NKG2C T cell subset, CD4+ or CD8+ T cells, or bulk PBMC T cells (not recorded which). The receptors derive from a woman aged 18-69 years in good health.

The chain's CDR3 is CATRGDTNNEQFF. J is TRBJ2-1 and V is TRBV2; TCRdb returns TRBD1, unconfirmable since there is no DNA. CDR1 is SNHLY and CDR2 is FYNNEI in the germline V gene. This CDR3 contains 13 residues.

This chain links TRBV7-6 with TRBJ2-2; checking the TCRdb D call of TRBD1 is not possible without DNA. The CDR3 length is 16 residues. CDR1 is SGHVS and CDR2 is FNYEAQ in the germline V gene. The CDR3 loop is CASSLKGGIGTGELFF.

This sequence joins TRBV11-2 and TRBJ2-1; the TCRdb D gene call, TRBD2, has no DNA to confirm it. Germline V lookup: CDR1 SGHAT, CDR2 FQNNGV. The CDR3 is 20 residues long. CDR3 residues: CASSLDPGTSGRSSYNEQFF.

The J gene is TRBJ1-2, the V gene TRBV15. The CDR3 contains 15 residues. Germline assignment: CDR1 LNHNV and CDR2 YYDKDF (reference sequence). CDR3 amino acids: CATRAGSESNYGYTF.

The chain recombines TRBV12-3 or TRBV12-4 with TRBJ2-7; TCRdb lists TRBD1, though no DNA is available to test this call. CDR3 size: 14 residues. Here the CDR3 reads CASSPGRFSYEQYF.

The chain joins TRBV20-1 to TRBJ2-7; TCRdb's D call, TRBD1, is unchecked because there is no DNA. This CDR3 is 14 amino acids long. The V gene's germline CDR1 is DFQATT and CDR2 SNEGSKA (reference sequence). CDR3 region: CSAARGDVRYEQYF.

CDR3 residues: CAISGLNEQFF. The chain uses TRBV10-3 and TRBJ2-1. Germline CDR1 and CDR2: ENHRY and SYGVKD. This CDR3 has 11 residues.